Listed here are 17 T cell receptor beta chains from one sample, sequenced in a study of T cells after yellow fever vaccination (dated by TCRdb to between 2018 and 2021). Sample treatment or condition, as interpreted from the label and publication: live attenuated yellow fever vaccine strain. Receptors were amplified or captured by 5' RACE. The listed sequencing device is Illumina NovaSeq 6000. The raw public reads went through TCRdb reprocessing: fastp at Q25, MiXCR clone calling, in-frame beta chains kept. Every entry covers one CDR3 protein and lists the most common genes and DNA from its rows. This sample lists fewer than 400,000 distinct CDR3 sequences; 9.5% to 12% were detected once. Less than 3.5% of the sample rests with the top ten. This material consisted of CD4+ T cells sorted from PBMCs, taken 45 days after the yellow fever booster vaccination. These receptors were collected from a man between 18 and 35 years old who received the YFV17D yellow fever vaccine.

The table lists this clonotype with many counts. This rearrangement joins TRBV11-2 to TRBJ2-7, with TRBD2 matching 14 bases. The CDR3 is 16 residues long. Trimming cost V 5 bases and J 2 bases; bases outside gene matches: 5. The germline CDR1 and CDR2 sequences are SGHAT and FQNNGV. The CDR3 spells CASSPGLAGAPYEQYF. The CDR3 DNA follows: TGTGCCAGCAGCCCGGGACTAGCGGGGGCCCCCTACGAGCAGTACTTC.

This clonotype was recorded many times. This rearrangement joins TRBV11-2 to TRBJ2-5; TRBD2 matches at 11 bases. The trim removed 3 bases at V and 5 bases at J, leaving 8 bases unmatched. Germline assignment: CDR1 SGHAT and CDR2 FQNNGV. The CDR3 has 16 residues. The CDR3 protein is CASSLNSGGAGETQYF. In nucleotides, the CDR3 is TGTGCCAGCAGCTTGAATAGCGGGGGGGCCGGGGAGACCCAGTACTTC.

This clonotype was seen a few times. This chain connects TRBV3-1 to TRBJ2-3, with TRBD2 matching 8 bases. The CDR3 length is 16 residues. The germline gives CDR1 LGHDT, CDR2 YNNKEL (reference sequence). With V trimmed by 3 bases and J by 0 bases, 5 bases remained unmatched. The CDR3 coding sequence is TGTGCCAGCAGCCACCGGGGGGGCGGAAGCACAGATACGCAGTATTTT. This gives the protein CASSHRGGGSTDTQYF.

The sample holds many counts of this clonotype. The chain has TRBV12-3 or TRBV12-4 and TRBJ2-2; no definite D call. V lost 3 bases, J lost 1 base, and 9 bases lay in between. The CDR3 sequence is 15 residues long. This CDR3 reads CASSFHLWNTGELFF. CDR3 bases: TGTGCCAGCAGTTTCCACCTGTGGAACACCGGGGAGCTGTTTTTT.

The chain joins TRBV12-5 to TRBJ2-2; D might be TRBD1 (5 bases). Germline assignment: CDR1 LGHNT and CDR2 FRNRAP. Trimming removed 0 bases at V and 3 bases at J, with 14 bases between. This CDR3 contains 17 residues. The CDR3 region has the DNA TGTGCTAGTGGTTTGGTAACCGGGCCAGGGTACACCGGGGAGCTGTTTTTT. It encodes CASGLVTGPGYTGELFF.

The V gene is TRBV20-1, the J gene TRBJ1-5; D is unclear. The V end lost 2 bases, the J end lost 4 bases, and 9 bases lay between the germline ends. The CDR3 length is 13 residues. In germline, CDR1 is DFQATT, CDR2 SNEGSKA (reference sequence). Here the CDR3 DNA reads TGCAGTGCTAGAACGGAGATTAATCAGCCCCAGCATTTT. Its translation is CSARTEINQPQHF.

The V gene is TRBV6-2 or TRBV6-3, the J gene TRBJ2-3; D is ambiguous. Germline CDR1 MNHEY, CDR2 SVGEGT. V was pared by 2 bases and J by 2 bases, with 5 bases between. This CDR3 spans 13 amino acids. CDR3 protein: CASSYEPTDTQYF. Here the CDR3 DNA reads TGTGCCAGCAGTTACGAGCCCACAGATACGCAGTATTTT.

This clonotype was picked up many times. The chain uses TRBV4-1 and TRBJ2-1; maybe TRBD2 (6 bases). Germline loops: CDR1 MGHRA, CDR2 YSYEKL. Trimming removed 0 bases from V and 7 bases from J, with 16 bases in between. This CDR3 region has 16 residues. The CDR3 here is CASSQDFAGTVNEQFF. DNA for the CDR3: TGCGCCAGCAGCCAAGATTTTGCGGGAACGGTAAATGAGCAGTTCTTC.

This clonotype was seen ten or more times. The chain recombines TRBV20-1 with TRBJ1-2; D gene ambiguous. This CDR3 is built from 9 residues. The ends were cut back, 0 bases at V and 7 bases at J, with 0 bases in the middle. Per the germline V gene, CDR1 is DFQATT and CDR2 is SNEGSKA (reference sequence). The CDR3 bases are TGCAGTGCTAGAGATGGCTACACCTTC. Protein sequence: CSARDGYTF.

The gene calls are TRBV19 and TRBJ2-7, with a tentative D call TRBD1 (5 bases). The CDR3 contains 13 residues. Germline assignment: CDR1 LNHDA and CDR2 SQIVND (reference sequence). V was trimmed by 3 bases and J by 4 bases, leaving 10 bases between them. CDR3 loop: CASSIQGTYEQYF. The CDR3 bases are TGTGCCAGTAGTATCCAGGGCACTTACGAGCAGTACTTC. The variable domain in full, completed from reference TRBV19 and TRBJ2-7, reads DGGITQSPKYLFRKEGQNVTLSCEQNLNHDAMYWYRQDPGQGLRLIYYSQIVNDFQKGDIAEGYSVSREKKESFPLTVTSAQKNPTAFYLCASSIQGTYEQYFGPGTRLTVT.

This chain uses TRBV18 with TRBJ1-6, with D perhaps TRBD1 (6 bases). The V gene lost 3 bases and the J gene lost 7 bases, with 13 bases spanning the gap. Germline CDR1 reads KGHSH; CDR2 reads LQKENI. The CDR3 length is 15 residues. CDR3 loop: CASSPFGQRNSPLHF. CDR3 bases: TGTGCCAGCTCACCCTTTGGACAGCGAAATTCACCCCTCCACTTT.

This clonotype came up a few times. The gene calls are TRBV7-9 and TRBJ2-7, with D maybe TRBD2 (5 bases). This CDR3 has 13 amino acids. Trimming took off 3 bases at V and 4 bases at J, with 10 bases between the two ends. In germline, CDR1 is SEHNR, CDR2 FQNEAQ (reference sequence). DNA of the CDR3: TGTGCCAGCAGCTTTCCGGGATCTTACGAGCAGTACGTC. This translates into CASSFPGSYEQYV.

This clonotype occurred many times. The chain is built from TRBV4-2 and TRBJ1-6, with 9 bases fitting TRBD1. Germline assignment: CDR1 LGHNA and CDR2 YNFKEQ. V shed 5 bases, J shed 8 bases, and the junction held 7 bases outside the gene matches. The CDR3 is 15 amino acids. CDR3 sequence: CASSTTGGRYSPLHF. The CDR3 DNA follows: TGTGCCAGCAGCACCACAGGGGGCAGATATTCACCCCTCCACTTT.

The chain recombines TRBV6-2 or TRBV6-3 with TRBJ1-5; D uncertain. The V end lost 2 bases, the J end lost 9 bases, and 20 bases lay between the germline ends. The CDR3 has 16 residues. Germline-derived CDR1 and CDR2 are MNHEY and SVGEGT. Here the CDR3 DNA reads TGTGCCAGCAGTTACGACGGGATCGGGGTTCTCGGGCCCCAGCATTTT. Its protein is CASSYDGIGVLGPQHF.

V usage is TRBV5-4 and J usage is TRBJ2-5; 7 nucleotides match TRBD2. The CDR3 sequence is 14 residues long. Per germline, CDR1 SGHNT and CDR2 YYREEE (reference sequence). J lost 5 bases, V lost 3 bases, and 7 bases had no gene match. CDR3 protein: CASSSRTSSETQYF. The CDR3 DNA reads TGTGCCAGCAGCTCGAGGACTAGTTCGGAGACCCAGTACTTC.

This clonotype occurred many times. CDR3 amino acids: CASSPLAGASNTQYF. CDR3 nucleotides: TGTGCCAGCAGCCCCCTAGCGGGGGCTTCCAATACGCAGTATTTT. V is TRBV7-9 and J is TRBJ2-3; the match to TRBD2 covers 10 bases. Trimming took 5 bases from V and 7 from J; bases not matched to a gene: 9. The CDR3 sequence is 15 residues long. Germline-derived CDR1 and CDR2 are SEHNR and FQNEAQ (reference sequence).

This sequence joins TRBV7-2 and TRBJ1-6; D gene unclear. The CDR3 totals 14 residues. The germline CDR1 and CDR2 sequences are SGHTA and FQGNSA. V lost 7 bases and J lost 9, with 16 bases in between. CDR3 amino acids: CASNARTSVSPLHF. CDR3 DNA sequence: TGTGCCAGCAATGCGAGGACTTCGGTTTCACCCCTCCACTTT.